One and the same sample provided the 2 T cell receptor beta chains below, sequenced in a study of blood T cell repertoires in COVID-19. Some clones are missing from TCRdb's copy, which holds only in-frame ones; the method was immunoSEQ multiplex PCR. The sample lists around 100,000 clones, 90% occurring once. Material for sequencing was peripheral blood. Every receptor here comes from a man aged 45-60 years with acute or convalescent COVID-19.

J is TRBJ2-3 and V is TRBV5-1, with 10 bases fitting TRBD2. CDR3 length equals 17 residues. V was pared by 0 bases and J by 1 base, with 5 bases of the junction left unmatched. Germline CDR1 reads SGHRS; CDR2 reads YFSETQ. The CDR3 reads CASSLGPAGGGTDTQYF. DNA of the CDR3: TGCGCCAGCAGCTTGGGCCCAGCGGGAGGGGGCACAGATACGCAGTATTTT.

The CDR3 spells CASSSGTGLFHGYTF. CDR3 DNA sequence: TGTGCCAGCAGTTCAGGGACAGGCCTTTTCCATGGCTACACCTTC. The chain recombines TRBV27 with TRBJ1-2; 8 nucleotides line up with TRBD1. Trimming took 4 bases from V and 6 from J; bases not matched to a gene: 10. CDR1 is MNHEY and CDR2 is SMNVEV in the germline V gene (reference sequence). The CDR3 runs 15 residues.